The 26 T cell receptor beta chains below were found in one sample sequenced in a study of shared clonotypes between healthy human individuals (TCRdb year 2020). The library was prepared using the immunoSEQ multiplex PCR assay. In its TCRdb copy, this immuneACCESS table keeps in-frame sequences only and misses some clones. Where compared with another copy, unresolved V genes explain less than half of these, and the others have no known cause. The sample table shows more than 550,000 clones, and roughly 87% are seen once. About 33% of the sample comes from the top ten. Sample: memory CD8+ T cells from PBMCs. The cell subset or site label here, explained by the study, means: CD45RO+ cells pooled with CCR7-negative TemRA cells. The receptors derive from a man younger than 30 in good health. Some clones in this sample may be carry-over from other donors' samples.

The rearrangement uses TRBV28 and TRBJ2-7; D might be TRBD1 (6 bases). Germline V gives CDR1 MDHEN, CDR2 SYDVKM. The CDR3 loop spans 14 amino acids. Trimming took 6 bases from V and 1 from J, leaving 13 bases between them. CDR3 sequence (DNA): TGTGCCAGCAGGTGGGTGAGGGGGTCCTACGAGCAGTACTTC. Protein product: CASRWVRGSYEQYF.

The V call is TRBV7-9, the J call TRBJ1-1; possible D gene TRBD1, 6 bases. Germline assignment: CDR1 SEHNR and CDR2 FQNEAQ (reference sequence). Trimming cost V 0 bases and J 5 bases, with 16 bases left between them. The CDR3 has 16 residues. Here the CDR3 DNA reads TGTGCCAGCAGCTTAGCCTCGTGGGGGGCCGGAACTGAAGCTTTCTTT. Protein: CASSLASWGAGTEAFF.

The rearrangement joins TRBV7-8 to TRBJ1-2; 12 bases are a match to TRBD1. From germline, CDR1 is SGHVS and CDR2 FQNEAQ. The CDR3 runs 16 residues. V lost 4 bases, J lost 6 bases, and 9 bases stayed unmatched. CDR3: CASSYGTGGALNGYTF. In nucleotides, the CDR3 is TGTGCCAGCAGCTACGGGACAGGGGGCGCATTAAATGGCTACACCTTC.

The V and J genes are TRBV30 and TRBJ2-7, with D possibly being TRBD1 (5 bases). The V gene's germline CDR1 is GTSNPN and CDR2 SVGIG (reference sequence). CDR3 length: 14 residues. Trimming left V 4 bases short and J 3 bases short, with 16 bases between. The CDR3 DNA follows: TGTGCCTGGACTAGTGGCAGGGTAGACTACGAGCAGTACTTC. Its translation is CAWTSGRVDYEQYF.

The sample holds one count of this clone. V gene TRBV27 combines with J gene TRBJ2-5; D gene ambiguous. This CDR3 has 15 amino acids. Per the germline V gene, CDR1 is MNHEY and CDR2 is SMNVEV (reference sequence). V gave up 6 bases and J gave up 0 bases, with 14 bases separating them. The CDR3 here is CASRPGFGYQETQYF. The CDR3 bases are TGTGCCAGCAGACCCGGGTTTGGGTACCAAGAGACCCAGTACTTC.

The chain is built from TRBV29-1 and TRBJ2-7; 8 positions agree with TRBD1. The CDR3 is 12 residues long. With 3 bases clipped from V and 5 bases from J, the junction kept 3 bases outside the gene matches. Germline V gives CDR1 SQVTM, CDR2 ANQGSEA. The CDR3 DNA sequence: TGCAGCGTTGACAGGGGGCTGAACGAGCAGTACTTC. This sequence encodes CSVDRGLNEQYF.

The chain is built from TRBV29-1 and TRBJ2-1; 8 nucleotides line up with TRBD2. Per the germline V gene, CDR1 is SQVTM and CDR2 is ANQGSEA. The CDR3 is 16 residues long. V lost 4 bases to trimming and J lost 1 base; unmatched junction nucleotides: 9. The CDR3 is CSVVEREIVSYNEQFF. The CDR3 DNA is TGCAGCGTTGTGGAGCGGGAGATTGTATCCTACAATGAGCAGTTCTTC.

This clone was counted only a few times. V and J are TRBV9 and TRBJ2-2; D call uncertain. Germline CDR1 and CDR2: SGDLS and YYNGEE. Trimming stripped 1 base from V and 3 bases from J, with 4 bases between. The CDR3 has 13 amino acids. The CDR3 region is CASSVYDTGELFF. As DNA, the CDR3 is TGTGCCAGCAGCGTATACGACACCGGGGAGCTGTTTTTT.

This chain links TRBV28 with TRBJ2-1; 11 bases match TRBD2. J gave up 4 bases and V 10 bases, and 12 bases lay outside the gene matches. The CDR3 is 16 residues long. CDR1 is MDHEN and CDR2 is SYDVKM in the germline V gene. CDR3 nucleotide sequence: TGTGCCACCCCCCTCCCCGCTAGCGGGAGGTACAATGAGCAGTTCTTC. Translation gives CATPLPASGRYNEQFF. The full variable domain, its missing parts supplied by reference TRBV28 and TRBJ2-1, is DVKVTQSSRYLVKRTGEKVFLECVQDMDHENMFWYRQDPGLGLRLIYFSYDVKMKEKGDIPEGYSVSREKKERFSLILESASTNQTSMYLCATPLPASGRYNEQFFGPGTRLTVL.

Remarks on this clone: The same CDR3 arises from other DNA sequences in this sample as well. The CDR3 loop reads CASSFPGNEQFF. DNA of the CDR3: TGTGCCAGCAGTTTCCCAGGCAATGAGCAGTTCTTC. V is TRBV27 and J is TRBJ2-1; D call uncertain. Trimming cost V 3 bases and J 6 bases, with 6 bases left between them. The length of the CDR3 is 12 residues. Germline lookup yields CDR1 MNHEY and CDR2 SMNVEV (reference sequence).

V usage is TRBV4-1 and J usage is TRBJ2-7, with 9 bases that match TRBD2. Germline values: CDR1 MGHRA, CDR2 YSYEKL. V trimming: 1 base; J trimming: 6 bases; junction bases outside the gene matches: 7. CDR3 size: 15 residues. The CDR3 DNA reads as TGCGCCAGCAGCCAAGCGAGTAGCGGGAGTATCGAGCAGTACTTC. Translated, it gives CASSQASSGSIEQYF.

This clone was seen once. V is TRBV4-3 and J is TRBJ2-5; 8 positions agree with TRBD2. The CDR3 length is 14 residues. Germline V gene lookup returns CDR1 LGHNA and CDR2 YSLEER. Unmatched junction bases numbered 2, after V lost 0 bases and J lost 5 bases. CDR3 in amino acids: CASSQDGGRETQYF. CDR3 DNA sequence: TGCGCCAGCAGCCAAGATGGCGGGAGGGAGACCCAGTACTTC.

The chain employs TRBV9 and TRBJ2-1; 8 bases map to TRBD1. Trimming at V came to 3 bases and at J to 0 bases, leaving 5 bases not matched to a gene. CDR1 is SGDLS and CDR2 is YYNGEE in the germline V gene. This CDR3 is 16 amino acids long. CDR3 in DNA: TGTGCCAGCAGCGGAAGGACAGGGAACTCCTACAATGAGCAGTTCTTC. It encodes CASSGRTGNSYNEQFF.

The V call is TRBV4-3, the J call TRBJ1-1; TRBD1 matches 10 bases. The germline gives CDR1 LGHNA, CDR2 YSLEER. The junction had 5 bases not matched to a gene; V was cut back by 1 base and J by 6 bases. The CDR3 totals 15 residues. CDR3 DNA sequence: TGCGCCAGCAGCCAAGGGACAGGGGGGAGTTCTGAAGCTTTCTTT. Its protein product is CASSQGTGGSSEAFF.

This rearrangement joins TRBV7-6 to TRBJ2-3; D perhaps matches TRBD2 (6 bases). CDR1 and CDR2 (germline): SGHVS, FNYEAQ. This CDR3 has 17 residues. With 3 bases removed from V and 4 bases from J, the gap between germline ends came to 20 bases. For the CDR3, the DNA is TGTGCCAGCAGCTTCCCGCGACTAGAGGAACACGCAGATACGCAGTATTTT. Its translation: CASSFPRLEEHADTQYF.

The chain carries TRBV7-9 and TRBJ2-7; D could derive from TRBD1 or TRBD2 (6 bases each). There are 15 residues in the CDR3. Trimming pared 3 bases from V and 7 bases from J, leaving 19 bases between. The germline V gene encodes CDR1 SEHNR and CDR2 FQNEAQ (reference sequence). CDR3 coding DNA: TGTGCCAGCAGCTTCGTGGCAGGGGAGGAGGAGGAGCAGTACTTC. Its protein is CASSFVAGEEEEQYF.

The rearrangement uses TRBV11-3 and TRBJ2-7, with TRBD1 as a possible D gene (6 bases). Per the germline V gene, CDR1 is SGHNT and CDR2 is YENEEA. Trimming stripped 4 bases from V and 4 bases from J, with 11 bases between. This CDR3 spans 13 amino acids. As DNA, the CDR3 is TGTGCCAGCAGCTCACCGGACAGATACGAGCAGTACTTC. This encodes CASSSPDRYEQYF. Using reference TRBV11-3 and TRBJ2-7 for the parts outside the CDR3, the full variable domain is EAGVVQSPRYKIIEKKQPVAFWCNPISGHNTLYWYLQNLGQGPELLIRYENEEAVDDSQLPKDRFSAERLKGVDSTLKIQPAELGDSAVYLCASSSPDRYEQYFGPGTRLTVT.

This rearrangement joins TRBV7-9 to TRBJ2-1, with D perhaps matching TRBD1 (6 bases). This CDR3 has 14 amino acids. Germline V gene lookup returns CDR1 SEHNR and CDR2 FQNEAQ (reference sequence). CDR3 loop: CASGDTLHYNEQFF. DNA of the CDR3: TGTGCTTCAGGGGACACCCTTCACTACAATGAGCAGTTCTTC.

This clone was detected a few times. V is TRBV27 and J is TRBJ2-7, with 9 bases lining up with TRBD1. Germline assignment: CDR1 MNHEY and CDR2 SMNVEV (reference sequence). V was clipped by 8 bases and J by 7 bases; unmatched bases: 12. The CDR3 spans 14 residues. CDR3 nucleotide sequence: TGTGCCAGCTGGGGACAGGGAACAAACATGGAGCAGTACTTC. This codes for CASWGQGTNMEQYF.

This clone came up once. This sequence joins TRBV27 and TRBJ2-7; a weak D match, TRBD2 (5 bases). V gave up 0 bases and J gave up 0 bases, with 9 bases separating them. CDR1 MNHEY and CDR2 SMNVEV come from the germline V gene (reference sequence). The CDR3 spans 15 residues. CDR3 sequence: CASSLSADSSYEQYF. DNA of the CDR3: TGTGCCAGCAGTTTATCAGCGGATAGCTCCTACGAGCAGTACTTC.

This chain's CDR3 is CASSPGTGHYGAQETQYF. The DNA of the CDR3 is TGCGCCAGCAGCCCCGGCACCGGCCATTATGGGGCCCAAGAGACCCAGTACTTC. This chain connects TRBV5-1 to TRBJ2-5, with a tentative D call TRBD1 (5 bases). Per germline, CDR1 SGHRS and CDR2 YFSETQ. CDR3 length: 18 residues. V was shortened by 4 bases and J by 1 base, with 23 bases between the two germline ends.

This chain joins TRBV7-9 and TRBJ2-2; D is unclear. Between the trimmed V and J ends, which lost 1 base and 10 bases, there was a span of 10 bases. The CDR3 loop spans 13 amino acids. Germline CDR1 is SEHNR and CDR2 is FQNEAQ (reference sequence). CDR3 in DNA: TGTGCCAGCAGCTTAGGTCTTCCGCCGGAGCTGTTTTTT. This sequence encodes CASSLGLPPELFF.

About this clone: Within the sample, other DNA sequences also encode this same CDR3. The V and J genes are TRBV7-9 and TRBJ1-5, with D perhaps matching TRBD1 (5 bases). This CDR3 has 14 residues. The V gene's germline CDR1 is SEHNR and CDR2 FQNEAQ (reference sequence). Trimming pared 1 base from V and 4 bases from J, leaving 8 bases between. Here the CDR3 reads CASSLGGVNQPQHF. The CDR3 region has the DNA TGTGCCAGCAGCTTAGGGGGGGTAAATCAGCCCCAGCATTTT. Based on the CDR3 plus reference TRBV7-9 and TRBJ1-5, the full variable domain is DTGVSQNPRHKITKRGQNVTFRCDPISEHNRLYWYRQTLGQGPEFLTYFQNEAQLEKSRLLSDRFSAERPKGSFSTLEIQRTEQGDSAMYLCASSLGGVNQPQHFGDGTRLSIL.

For the CDR3, the DNA is TGTGCTAGTGGTTTGGATATAGCGGGGCCCTACAATGAGCAGTTCTTC. This sequence encodes CASGLDIAGPYNEQFF. The chain uses TRBV12-5 and TRBJ2-1, with 8 bases identical to TRBD2. The CDR3 runs to 16 residues. Germline CDR1 reads LGHNT; CDR2 reads FRNRAP. Trimming removed 1 base from V and 2 bases from J; junction bases left unmatched: 4.

As regards this clone: The sample has other DNA sequences that encode this CDR3 too. V and J are TRBV10-3 and TRBJ2-7; D gene ambiguous. The V end lost 4 bases, the J end lost 0 bases, and 7 bases lay between the germline ends. The CDR3 extends over 13 amino acids. CDR1 and CDR2 from the germline V gene are ENHRY and SYGVKD. CDR3 sequence (DNA): TGTGCCATCAGTGTATCTGGCTCCTACGAGCAGTACTTC. It translates to CAISVSGSYEQYF.

This chain links TRBV7-9 with TRBJ2-1; tentatively, D is TRBD2 (6 bases). CDR1 and CDR2 from the germline V gene are SEHNR and FQNEAQ (reference sequence). The CDR3 contains 14 residues. Trimming removed 4 bases from V and 8 bases from J, with 15 bases in between. CDR3 loop: CASSSGFGGHEQFF. In nucleotides, the CDR3 is TGTGCCAGCAGCTCCGGGTTCGGGGGACATGAGCAGTTCTTC.